Below are 19 T cell receptor beta chains sequenced from a single sample in a study of cytomegalovirus exposure and HLA in healthy donors. The study ran its PCR with 60 Vbeta and 13 Jbeta primers. This table comes from immunoSEQ multiplex PCR, and its TCRdb copy is limited to in-frame clones, with some not included. The sample records roughly 150,000 clones, 60% to 80% being singletons. Sequencing was done on a sample of PBMCs. The receptors were sampled from a man aged 18 to 30 in good health and CMV-seropositive.

This sequence joins TRBV18 and TRBJ1-3; TRBD1 agrees at 8 bases. V gave up 0 bases and J gave up 1 base; unmatched junction bases: 2. The CDR3 has 16 amino acids. In germline, CDR1 is KGHSH, CDR2 LQKENI. CDR3 coding DNA: TGTGCCAGCTCACCACCGCAGGGGGCATCTGGAAACACCATATATTTT. Its translation is CASSPPQGASGNTIYF.

The chain has TRBV29-1 and TRBJ1-4; 10 bases fit TRBD1. The trim removed 2 bases at V and 6 bases at J, leaving 6 bases unmatched. CDR3 length: 15 amino acids. Germline CDR1 reads SQVTM; CDR2 reads ANQGSEA. The CDR3: CSVETTGTGDEKLFF. For the CDR3, the DNA is TGCAGCGTTGAAACTACCGGGACAGGGGATGAAAAACTGTTTTTT. The full variable domain, with the rest looked up from reference TRBV29-1 and TRBJ1-4, is SAVISQKPSRDICQRGTSLTIQCQVDSQVTMMFWYRQQPGQSLTLIATANQGSEATYESGFVIDKFPISRPNLTFSTLTVSNMSPEDSSIYLCSVETTGTGDEKLFFGSGTQLSVL.

This sequence joins TRBV15 and TRBJ2-5; D is perhaps TRBD1 (5 bases). The CDR3 runs to 14 residues. Trimming left V 5 bases short and J 0 bases short, with 10 bases between. Germline V gene lookup returns CDR1 LNHNV and CDR2 YYDKDF (reference sequence). The CDR3 sequence: CATSEDSHQETQYF. The CDR3 bases are TGTGCCACCAGCGAAGACAGCCACCAAGAGACCCAGTACTTC.

The chain carries TRBV6-5 and TRBJ2-5, with D perhaps TRBD2 (7 bases). This CDR3 has 14 amino acids. CDR1 is MNHEY, CDR2 SVGAGI, per germline. The V gene lost 6 bases and the J gene lost 3 bases, with 14 bases spanning the gap. This CDR3 reads CASRGRGGEETQYF. As DNA, the CDR3 is TGTGCCAGCAGGGGCCGAGGGGGGGAAGAGACCCAGTACTTC.

This clone is a singleton in its sample. This chain links TRBV30 with TRBJ1-1; maybe TRBD1 (6 bases). The CDR3 is 14 residues long. The V and J ends lost 4 bases and 0 bases respectively, with 12 bases between them. Germline V gene sequence: CDR1 GTSNPN, CDR2 SVGIG (reference sequence). The CDR3 loop is CAWTWGRMNTEAFF. CDR3 in DNA: TGTGCCTGGACGTGGGGGCGCATGAACACTGAAGCTTTCTTT.

This clone has a handful of counts. This chain connects TRBV2 to TRBJ1-1, with TRBD1 matching 9 bases. The CDR3 has 15 residues. Trimming took 6 bases from V and 3 from J; bases not matched to a gene: 8. Germline V gene data show CDR1 as SNHLY and CDR2 as FYNNEI. As DNA, the CDR3 is TGTGCCAGCAGGAGGGACAGGGTCGTGGACACTGAAGCTTTCTTT. Amino acid sequence: CASRRDRVVDTEAFF.

The V gene is TRBV7-8, the J gene TRBJ2-5; 10 positions agree with TRBD2. This CDR3 spans 14 amino acids. V was pared by 5 bases and J by 4 bases, with 4 bases of the junction left unmatched. Germline CDR1 is SGHVS and CDR2 is FQNEAQ. The CDR3, as DNA: TGTGCCAGCAGCCTTAGCGGGGGGAGAGAGACCCAGTACTTC. Residues: CASSLSGGRETQYF. Full variable domain (rest looked up from reference TRBV7-8 and TRBJ2-5): GAGVSQSPRYKVAKRGQDVALRCDPISGHVSLFWYQQALGQGPEFLTYFQNEAQLDKSGLPSDRFFAERPEGSVSTLKIQRTQQEDSAVYLCASSLSGGRETQYFGPGTRLLVL.

The chain employs TRBV5-1 and TRBJ2-1; 16 nucleotides match TRBD2. Germline V lookup: CDR1 SGHRS, CDR2 YFSETQ. CDR3 length equals 19 residues. V trimming: 2 bases; J trimming: 7 bases; junction bases outside the gene matches: 12. This CDR3 reads CASSLTGLAGGLIGNEQFF. CDR3 DNA: TGCGCCAGCAGCTTAACGGGACTAGCGGGAGGGCTCATCGGGAATGAGCAGTTCTTC.

The chain links TRBV7-8 to TRBJ2-2; D may be TRBD2 (6 bases). The V end was cut by 2 bases, the J end by 0 bases, with 10 bases between. Germline values: CDR1 SGHVS, CDR2 FQNEAQ. The CDR3 runs to 16 residues. The CDR3 loop is CASSLWGGTNTGELFF. The CDR3 DNA reads TGTGCCAGCAGCTTATGGGGCGGGACGAACACCGGGGAGCTGTTTTTT.

This chain links TRBV2 with TRBJ1-2, with a possible D match to TRBD1 (5 bases). Germline loops: CDR1 SNHLY, CDR2 FYNNEI. The CDR3 length is 15 residues. V dropped 0 bases and J dropped 2 bases, with 10 bases sitting between them. The CDR3 region has the DNA TGTGCCAGCAGTGAAGCAGGGGTTGGGAACTATGGCTACACCTTC. This codes for CASSEAGVGNYGYTF.

The rearrangement links TRBV6-1 to TRBJ1-2, with TRBD1 matching 8 bases. This CDR3 region has 15 residues. V lost 0 bases, J lost 5 bases, and 5 bases stayed unmatched. Germline values: CDR1 MNHNS, CDR2 SASEGT. The CDR3 protein is CASSEAGRDRYGYTF. DNA of the CDR3: TGTGCCAGCAGTGAAGCAGGGAGGGACAGGTATGGCTACACCTTC.

The chain has TRBV27 and TRBJ1-2; 7 bases are a match to TRBD1. This CDR3 has 17 amino acids. The trim removed 5 bases at V and 4 bases at J, leaving 16 bases unmatched. The germline CDR1 and CDR2 sequences are MNHEY and SMNVEV (reference sequence). The CDR3 coding sequence is TGTGCCAGCAGTACTCAACAGGGGAAGCCGGGAAGCTATGGCTACACCTTC. Residues: CASSTQQGKPGSYGYTF.

V gene TRBV11-1 combines with J gene TRBJ1-1; D is unresolved. This CDR3 comprises 13 residues. Germline V gene lookup returns CDR1 SGHAT and CDR2 FQDESV (reference sequence). V lost 5 bases, J lost 3 bases, and 10 bases lay in between. As DNA, the CDR3 is TGTGCCAGCAGCCTCAACGGAGACACTGAAGCTTTCTTT. The encoded protein is CASSLNGDTEAFF.

This chain connects TRBV5-1 to TRBJ2-1; D may be TRBD1 (6 bases). Deletions cut 3 bases from V and 0 bases from J, with 13 bases between. CDR1 and CDR2 (germline): SGHRS, YFSETQ. This CDR3 has 16 residues. The CDR3 DNA follows: TGCGCCAGCAGCTCCGGACAGATAAGCTCCTACAATGAGCAGTTCTTC. This translates into CASSSGQISSYNEQFF.

This clone is a singleton in its sample. The chain has TRBV6-1 and TRBJ2-3; 7 nucleotides agree with TRBD2. After removal of 3 bases from V and 1 base from J, the junction contained 4 bases not matched to a gene. The CDR3 is made up of 15 amino acids. Germline V gives CDR1 MNHNS, CDR2 SASEGT. CDR3 coding DNA: TGTGCCAGCAGTGACGGAGGGAGGGGCACAGATACGCAGTATTTT. Its translation is CASSDGGRGTDTQYF.

The rearrangement uses TRBV15 and TRBJ2-1; D may be TRBD1 (5 bases). This CDR3 spans 13 amino acids. CDR1 and CDR2 (germline): LNHNV, YYDKDF (reference sequence). The V end was cut by 2 bases, the J end by 5 bases, with 7 bases between. CDR3 sequence: CATSRQTDNEQFF. The CDR3 nucleotides are TGTGCCACCAGCAGACAGACAGACAATGAGCAGTTCTTC.

CDR3 sequence reads: CASIFRGGSPLHF. The CDR3, as DNA: TGTGCCAGCATCTTTCGGGGGGGATCACCCCTCCACTTT. The rearrangement links TRBV6-1 to TRBJ1-6, with D perhaps TRBD1 (5 bases). This CDR3 is 13 amino acids long. Germline-derived CDR1 and CDR2 are MNHNS and SASEGT. V lost 7 bases, J lost 10 bases, and 14 bases lay in between.

CDR3 in DNA: TGTGCCAGTAGGGCTAGCGCGGGACGGAGCTATGGCTACACCTTC. It is translated as CASRASAGRSYGYTF. V and J are TRBV19 and TRBJ1-2, with a weak D call TRBD1 (5 bases). The CDR3 has 15 residues. With 6 bases removed from V and 4 bases from J, the gap between germline ends came to 18 bases. CDR1 is LNHDA, CDR2 SQIVND, per germline (reference sequence).

This chain connects TRBV9 to TRBJ2-1; 7 positions agree with TRBD2. The CDR3 length is 16 residues. V was pared by 0 bases and J by 0 bases, with 3 bases of the junction left unmatched. Germline CDR1 reads SGDLS; CDR2 reads YYNGEE. CDR3 loop: CASSVDGGSSYNEQFF. Written as DNA, the CDR3 is TGTGCCAGCAGCGTAGACGGGGGGAGCTCCTACAATGAGCAGTTCTTC. Variable domain in full (rest from reference TRBV9 and TRBJ2-1): DSGVTQTPKHLITATGQRVTLRCSPRSGDLSVYWYQQSLDQGLQFLIQYYNGEERAKGNILERFSAQQFPDLHSELNLSSLELGDSALYFCASSVDGGSSYNEQFFGPGTRLTVL.